This TCR beta chain stems from a study of CD8 T cells in ankylosing spondylitis (dated by TCRdb to about 2017). About the study as a whole: T cell receptor beta repertoires were profiled in healthy donors and ankylosing spondylitis patients so that disease-linked TCR variants could be found. Peripheral blood samples were taken, and synovial fluid was additionally collected from ankylosing spondylitis patients. The whole study cohort included under 140 healthy donors and 25 ankylosing spondylitis patients. Results the study describes overall, beyond this receptor: In peripheral blood, the disease-linked clones were found at relatively low frequencies and had a CD8+ phenotype. Some TCR beta motif variants had previously been reported in synovial fluid and blood of reactive arthritis patients, which suggested common disease-initiation mechanisms. According to the report, matched synovial fluid samples from ankylosing spondylitis patients were significantly enriched for the disease-linked clones. A TCR beta motif of roughly 8 highly homologous amino acid variants appeared characteristic of blood from ankylosing spondylitis patients.

The reads were generated on an Illumina HiSeq 2500. Quantitative 5'-RACE with molecular barcodes was the method used to prepare the TCR beta libraries. As for how the authors treated the data: A new computational method based on a probabilistic model of VDJ rearrangement was used to identify disease-linked TCR variants. The public sequencing data were trimmed at Q25 with fastp and processed into clonotypes with MiXCR by TCRdb, which kept only in-frame beta chains. Each record represents a unique CDR3 protein, reported with the most common genes and DNA among its rows. TCRdb assigned the V and J calls; the authors' analysis was not used. The sample table contains about 540,000 distinct CDR3 sequences; only one count was recorded for about an eighth of them. The ten largest account for nearly 7% of the sample. For this clonotype: Its cognate antigen has yet to be identified. Within one base of it there is no much larger clone, and no base qualities were kept.

Trimming costs V 3 bases and J 0 bases, and their ends lie 9 bases apart. CDR3 length: 13 amino acids, cysteine to phenylalanine. The CDR3 DNA has 39 bases and is translated from base 1. Reading the germline V gene gives CDR1 SQVTM and CDR2 ANQGSEA. The sequencing sample was made of blood, either unsorted or a sorted T cell fraction (not recorded which). The chain is made from TRBV29-1 and TRBJ2-7, with the D gene not clear enough to name. The origin of this receptor is a male donor with ankylosing spondylitis. CDR3 loop: CSVDFPPSYEQYF. The nucleotide sequence is TGCAGCGTTGACTTCCCGCCCTCCTACGAGCAGTACTTC.